This T cell receptor (beta chain) emerged from a study of T cells after yellow fever vaccination. MiXCR, applied by TCRdb to the 5' RACE reads, yields one record per CDR3 protein. The profile shows hundreds of thousands of distinct CDR3 sequences, roughly 13% of them singletons. CDR1 and CDR2 from the germline V gene are DFQATT and SNEGSKA (reference sequence). The V and J ends lost 6 bases and 8 bases, in that order; junction bases with no gene match: 9. The CDR3 consists of 13 residues. On this clonotype itself: Its antigen is as yet unknown.

Study-wide findings and caveats: Compared with primary, the secondary response was weaker and peaked at day 5, not 15. In FACS-sorted repertoires, abundant clonotypes from the bulk population could appear as contaminants. CD4 and CD8 compartments shared a small share of clonotypes. Once the booster was given, most primary-vaccination clones reappeared, at approximately 97% for CD4 and over 70% for CD8.

The clonotype originates from a man younger than 45 who received the YFV17D yellow fever vaccine. Sequenced here: PBMCs, sampled on the day of the yellow fever booster vaccination. The V call is TRBV20-1, the J call TRBJ2-7; TRBD1 matches 11 bases. DNA for the CDR3: TGCAGTGCACCAGGACAGGGGGCGAATAAGCAGTACTTC. It specifies CSAPGQGANKQYF.